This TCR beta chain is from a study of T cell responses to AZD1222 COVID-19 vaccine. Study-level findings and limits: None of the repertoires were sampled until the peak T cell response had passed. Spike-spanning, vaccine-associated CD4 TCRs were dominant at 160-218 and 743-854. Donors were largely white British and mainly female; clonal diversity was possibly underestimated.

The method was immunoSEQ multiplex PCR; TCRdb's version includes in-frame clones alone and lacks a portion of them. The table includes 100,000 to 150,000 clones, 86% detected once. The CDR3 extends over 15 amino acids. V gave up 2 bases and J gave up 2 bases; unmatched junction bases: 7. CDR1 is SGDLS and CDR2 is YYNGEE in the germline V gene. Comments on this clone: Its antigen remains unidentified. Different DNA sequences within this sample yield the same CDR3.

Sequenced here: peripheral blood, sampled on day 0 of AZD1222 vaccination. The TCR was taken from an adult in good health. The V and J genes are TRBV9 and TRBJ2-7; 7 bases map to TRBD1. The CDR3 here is CASSVTRDSPYEQYF. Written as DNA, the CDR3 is TGTGCCAGCAGCGTGACCCGGGACAGTCCCTACGAGCAGTACTTC. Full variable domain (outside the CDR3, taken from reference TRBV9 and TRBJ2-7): DSGVTQTPKHLITATGQRVTLRCSPRSGDLSVYWYQQSLDQGLQFLIQYYNGEERAKGNILERFSAQQFPDLHSELNLSSLELGDSALYFCASSVTRDSPYEQYFGPGTRLTVT.